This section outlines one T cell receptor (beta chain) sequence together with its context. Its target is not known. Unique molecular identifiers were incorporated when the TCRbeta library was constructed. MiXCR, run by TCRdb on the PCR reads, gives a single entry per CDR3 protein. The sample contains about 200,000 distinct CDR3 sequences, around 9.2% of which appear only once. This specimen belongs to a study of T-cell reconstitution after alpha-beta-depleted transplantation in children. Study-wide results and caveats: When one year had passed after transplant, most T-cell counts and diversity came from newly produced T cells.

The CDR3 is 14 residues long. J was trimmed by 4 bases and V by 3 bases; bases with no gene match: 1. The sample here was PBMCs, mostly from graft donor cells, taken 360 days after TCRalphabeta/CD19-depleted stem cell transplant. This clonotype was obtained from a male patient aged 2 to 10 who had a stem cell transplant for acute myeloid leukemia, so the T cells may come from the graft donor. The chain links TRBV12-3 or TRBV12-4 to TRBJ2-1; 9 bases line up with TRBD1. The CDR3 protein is CASSFGTGYNEQFF. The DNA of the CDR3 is TGTGCCAGCAGTTTCGGGACAGGGTACAATGAGCAGTTCTTC.